This entry describes one T cell receptor (beta chain). An amount of RNA that ranged from about 0.45 to 1 ug was reverse transcribed with random hexamers. A single record per CDR3 protein comes from TCRdb applying MiXCR to the immunoSEQ multiplex PCR reads. The sample has some 150,000 distinct CDR3 sequences; around 94% are singletons. The source of the sample is a study of CD8 T cells in Susac syndrome. The CDR3 is made up of 15 amino acids. The germline gives CDR1 SGHDT, CDR2 YYEEEE. Trimming removed 0 bases from V and 8 bases from J; junction bases left unmatched: 7. The chain has TRBV5-6 and TRBJ2-4, with 8 bases matching TRBD2. The receptor's source is a human donor in good health. Source material: CD4+ T cells from PBMCs. The CDR3 nucleotides are TGTGCCAGCAGCTTGGACGGGGGGGCCTTGGACATTCAGTACTTC. The encoded protein is CASSLDGGALDIQYF.